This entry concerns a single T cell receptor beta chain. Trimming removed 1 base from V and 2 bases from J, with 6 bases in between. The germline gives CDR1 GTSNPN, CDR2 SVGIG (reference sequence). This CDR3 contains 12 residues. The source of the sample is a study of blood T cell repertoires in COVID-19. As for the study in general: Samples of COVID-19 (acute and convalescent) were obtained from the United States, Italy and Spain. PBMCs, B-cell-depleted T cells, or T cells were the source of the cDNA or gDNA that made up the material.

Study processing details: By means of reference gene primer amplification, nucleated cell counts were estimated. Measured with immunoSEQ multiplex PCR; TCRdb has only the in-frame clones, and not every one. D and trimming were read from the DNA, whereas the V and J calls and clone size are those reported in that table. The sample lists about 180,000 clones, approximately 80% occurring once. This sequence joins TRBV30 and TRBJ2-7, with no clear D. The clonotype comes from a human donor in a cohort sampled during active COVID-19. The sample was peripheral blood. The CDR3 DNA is TGTGCCTGGAGTGCGGTCCCCTACGAGCAGTACTTC. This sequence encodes CAWSAVPYEQYF.